The rows below give T cell receptor beta chains drawn from one sample of a study of patients and donors after allogeneic stem cell transplantation. TCRdb redid the calling of the RT-PCR reads with MiXCR, one entry per CDR3 protein. Of over 150,000 distinct CDR3 sequences in the sample, approximately 30% were seen once. Material for sequencing was blood, either unsorted or a sorted T cell fraction (not recorded which). The receptors were gathered from a human donor who was either an allogeneic HSCT recipient or a stem cell or donor lymphocyte infusion donor (not recorded which). It is not recorded whose cells these are; they may come from a transplant donor. The CDR3 runs from the conserved cysteine through the conserved F or W. The order of the fields is V gene, D gene, J gene, clone size, CDR3 protein, CDR3 DNA. The D gene is left open where the match is weak. Clone size appears in some rows only: once, few, many, or a class for an expanded clone.

>TRBV10-3|TRBD2|TRBJ2-7|NA
CAIRSGLAGGSYEQYF
TGTGCCATCAGATCCGGACTAGCGGGAGGCTCGTACGAGCAGTACTTC
>TRBV3-1|TRBD2|TRBJ2-2|NA
CASSSREAGELFF
TGTGCCAGCAGCAGCCGGGAGGCCGGGGAGCTGTTTTTT
>TRBV27|NA|TRBJ1-2|few
CASSPKRGAPYTF
TGTGCCAGCAGTCCAAAAAGGGGGGCTCCCTACACCTTC
>TRBV20-1|NA|TRBJ1-1|few
CSVAPVMNTEAFF
TGCAGTGTTGCGCCAGTGATGAACACTGAAGCTTTCTTT
>TRBV4-3|TRBD1|TRBJ1-4|few
CASSQLSGQGEKLFF
TGCGCCAGCAGCCAACTCTCGGGACAGGGAGAAAAACTGTTTTTT
>TRBV20-1|NA|TRBJ1-1|few
CSARASVEAFF
TGCAGTGCCCGGGCGTCGGTTGAAGCTTTCTTT
>TRBV19|TRBD2|TRBJ2-3|NA
CASSLRGSGTDTQYF
TGTGCCAGTAGCCTAAGGGGTAGCGGGACAGATACGCAGTATTTT
>TRBV7-2|TRBD2|TRBJ2-5|NA
CASSLVVALAGGGETQYF
TGTGCCAGCAGCTTAGTTGTCGCGCTAGCGGGAGGGGGAGAGACCCAGTACTTC
>TRBV29-1|TRBD2|TRBJ2-3|few
CSVVEVLGGRAPDTQYF
TGCAGCGTTGTAGAGGTTCTGGGCGGGAGGGCCCCAGATACGCAGTATTTT
>TRBV20-1|NA|TRBJ2-3|NA
CSASLVKDGTDTQYF
TGCAGTGCTAGTTTAGTTAAGGACGGCACAGATACGCAGTATTTT
>TRBV7-9|TRBD1|TRBJ2-1|NA
CASSSGRTGGHEQFF
TGTGCCAGCAGCTCGGGGCGGACAGGGGGCCATGAGCAGTTCTTC
>TRBV7-9|NA|TRBJ1-1|NA
CASSLSSAMNTEAFF
TGTGCCAGCAGCTTATCGTCAGCCATGAACACTGAAGCTTTCTTT
>TRBV15|NA|TRBJ1-1|few
CATSRDESGAFF
TGTGCCACCAGCAGAGATGAGTCGGGAGCTTTCTTT
>TRBV24-1|TRBD1|TRBJ2-1|NA
CATSDPGTGGRQRFF
TGTGCCACCAGTGACCCCGGGACAGGGGGCCGACAGCGGTTCTTC
>TRBV20-1|NA|TRBJ2-4|NA
CSASRPGVTKNIQYF
TGCAGTGCTAGCCGGCCTGGGGTTACCAAAAACATTCAGTACTTC
>TRBV20-1|NA|TRBJ2-3|NA
CSARDPGPRVVDTQYF
TGCAGTGCTAGAGACCCGGGACCCCGGGTAGTTGATACGCAGTATTTT
>TRBV27|NA|TRBJ2-7|NA
CASSLRIRGYEQYF
TGTGCCAGCAGTTTACGAATTAGAGGTTACGAGCAGTACTTC
>TRBV4-1|TRBD1|TRBJ2-2|few
CASSQAPPGTATGELFF
TGCGCCAGCAGCCAAGCCCCCCCGGGGACAGCCACCGGGGAGCTGTTTTTT
>TRBV4-2|TRBD1|TRBJ2-7|few
CASSQKIRQGPYEQYF
TGTGCCAGCAGCCAAAAGATTAGACAGGGCCCCTACGAGCAGTACTTC
>TRBV20-1|NA|TRBJ2-7|NA
CSARDRGHSYEQYF
TGCAGTGCTAGAGACCGAGGACACTCCTACGAGCAGTACTTC
>TRBV20-1|NA|TRBJ2-7|few
CSARGGGLAYEQYF
TGCAGTGCTAGAGGGGGCGGGCTCGCCTACGAGCAGTACTTC
>TRBV3-1|NA|TRBJ2-5|NA
CASSQGTLEETQYF
TGTGCCAGCAGCCAAGGGACACTTGAAGAGACCCAGTACTTC
>TRBV7-2|NA|TRBJ1-5|few
CASSNGLGQPQHF
TGTGCCAGCAGTAATGGGCTGGGTCAGCCCCAGCATTTT
>TRBV15|TRBD2|TRBJ2-1|NA
CATSRDGTSGSDEQFF
TGTGCCACCAGCAGAGACGGGACTAGCGGGAGTGATGAGCAGTTCTTC
>TRBV27|TRBD2|TRBJ2-1|NA
CASGYPGTSGRREQFF
TGTGCCAGCGGCTATCCCGGGACTAGCGGGAGGCGGGAGCAGTTCTTC
>TRBV3-1|NA|TRBJ1-3|NA
CASSQVAGGNTIYF
TGTGCCAGCAGCCAAGTTGCAGGTGGAAACACCATATATTTT
>TRBV4-2|TRBD2|TRBJ2-1|NA
CASSQPGLDNEQFF
TGTGCCAGCAGCCAACCGGGACTAGACAATGAGCAGTTCTTC
>TRBV25-1|NA|TRBJ2-2|few
CASSSRGGLNTGELFF
TGTGCCAGCAGTTCTCGGGGAGGCCTAAACACCGGGGAGCTGTTTTTT
>TRBV30|NA|TRBJ2-5|NA
CAWIPSLDKETQYF
TGTGCCTGGATACCCTCCCTCGATAAAGAGACCCAGTACTTC
>TRBV7-9|NA|TRBJ1-1|few
CASSQTEAFF
TGTGCCAGCAGCCAAACTGAAGCTTTCTTT
>TRBV28|TRBD1|TRBJ1-4|few
CASRGRDRLNEKLFF
TGTGCCAGCAGAGGAAGGGACAGGCTTAATGAAAAACTGTTTTTT
>TRBV20-1|NA|TRBJ1-3|many
CSARDLQNSGNTIYF
TGCAGTGCTAGAGATTTGCAGAACTCTGGAAACACCATATATTTT
>TRBV5-1|TRBD2|TRBJ2-5|NA
CASSALAGETQYF
TGCGCCAGCAGCGCGCTAGCGGGAGAGACCCAGTACTTC
>TRBV20-1|TRBD1|TRBJ2-7|few
CSARLGTGNYEQYF
TGCAGTGCTAGGCTCGGGACAGGGAACTACGAGCAGTACTTC
>TRBV14|NA|TRBJ1-1|NA
CASSLLGQLNTEAFF
TGTGCCAGCAGCCTCCTAGGACAGCTGAACACTGAAGCTTTCTTT
>TRBV29-1|NA|TRBJ2-1|NA
CSVRRVGPYNEQFF
TGCAGCGTTCGGCGGGTGGGGCCTTACAATGAGCAGTTCTTC
>TRBV7-6|NA|TRBJ1-2|NA
CASSLDAGAPDYGYTF
TGTGCCAGCAGCTTAGACGCGGGGGCTCCGGACTATGGCTACACCTTC
>TRBV6-5|TRBD1|TRBJ1-1|many
CASSSTGTGDTEAFF
TGTGCCAGCAGTTCAACCGGGACAGGGGACACTGAAGCTTTCTTT
>TRBV5-6|NA|TRBJ2-5|NA
CASRSRPSKETQYF
TGTGCCAGCAGGAGTCGGCCGTCCAAAGAGACCCAGTACTTC
>TRBV6-5|NA|TRBJ1-5|NA
CASSYSAYQPQHF
TGTGCCAGCAGTTACTCGGCGTATCAGCCCCAGCATTTT
>TRBV12-3/TRBV12-4|TRBD2|TRBJ2-7|NA
CASESGTSGEQYF
TGTGCCAGCGAAAGTGGGACTAGCGGAGAGCAGTACTTC
>TRBV9|NA|TRBJ2-1|NA
CASSLRERTYNEQFF
TGTGCCAGCAGCCTCCGGGAGCGCACCTACAATGAGCAGTTCTTC
>TRBV27|TRBD1|TRBJ2-5|few
CASSFLDRVQETQYF
TGTGCCAGCAGCTTCCTTGACAGGGTACAGGAGACCCAGTACTTC
>TRBV12-3/TRBV12-4|NA|TRBJ1-5|NA
CASSKSDNQPQHF
TGTGCCAGCAGTAAGTCAGACAATCAGCCCCAGCATTTT
>TRBV5-1|TRBD2|TRBJ2-2|few
CASSSSGMVGELFF
TGCGCCAGCAGCTCTAGCGGGATGGTCGGGGAGCTGTTTTTT
>TRBV30|NA|TRBJ2-7|few
CAWSVRRTYEQYF
TGTGCCTGGAGTGTAAGACGGACCTACGAGCAGTACTTC
>TRBV7-9|NA|TRBJ2-7|NA
CASSPGSTAYEQYF
TGTGCCAGCAGCCCCGGGTCGACTGCCTACGAGCAGTACTTC
>TRBV7-9|TRBD2|TRBJ2-1|NA
CASSLGVFGRAYEPYNEQFF
TGTGCCAGCAGCTTAGGAGTCTTCGGGAGGGCCTATGAACCCTACAATGAGCAGTTCTTC
>TRBV5-1|NA|TRBJ2-1|NA
CASSSFGGGSTYNEQFF
TGCGCCAGCAGCTCATTTGGGGGCGGGAGCACCTACAATGAGCAGTTCTTC
>TRBV5-1|NA|TRBJ2-2|few
CASNPSGIVNTGELFF
TGCGCCAGCAACCCCTCGGGGATAGTGAACACCGGGGAGCTGTTTTTT
>TRBV7-9|TRBD1|TRBJ1-6|NA
CASSLGPTGSSYNSPLHF
TGTGCCAGCAGCTTAGGTCCGACAGGGAGCTCCTATAATTCACCCCTCCACTTT
>TRBV6-5|NA|TRBJ2-7|NA
CASSYAGLGTYEQYF
TGTGCCAGCAGTTATGCGGGGCTAGGGACCTACGAGCAGTACTTC
>TRBV12-5|NA|TRBJ2-1|NA
CASGLPLGGSSYNEQFF
TGTGCTAGTGGTTTACCCCTCGGAGGCAGCTCCTACAATGAGCAGTTCTTC
>TRBV5-1|NA|TRBJ1-2|few
CASSLGGGRTSINYGYTF
TGCGCCAGCAGCTTGGGAGGGGGACGGACTTCAATTAACTATGGCTACACCTTC
>TRBV27|TRBD2|TRBJ2-7|NA
CASSLRFSGSGAYEQYF
TGTGCCAGCAGTTTAAGGTTCAGCGGGAGCGGGGCCTACGAGCAGTACTTC
>TRBV4-1|TRBD1|TRBJ1-5|NA
CASSHRGDQPQHF
TGCGCCAGCAGCCACAGGGGGGATCAGCCCCAGCATTTT
>TRBV28|NA|TRBJ2-7|few
CASVSVYEQYF
TGTGCCAGCGTAAGCGTATACGAGCAGTACTTC
>TRBV30|NA|TRBJ1-5|NA
CAWSVSGHSNQPQHF
TGTGCCTGGAGTGTATCGGGTCACAGCAATCAGCCCCAGCATTTT